Described below is a single T cell receptor beta chain sequence and its context. These data come from a study of blood T cell repertoires in COVID-19. The assay was immunoSEQ multiplex PCR, and TCRdb's table has in-frame clones only and misses some. The data hold 55,000 to 75,000 clones, with roughly 78% observed a single time. Germline V CDR1 and CDR2: SGHRS, YFSETQ. The CDR3 consists of 14 residues. Trimming removed 0 bases at V and 4 bases at J, with 11 bases between. V gene TRBV5-1 combines with J gene TRBJ2-7; D unclear. This sequence was found in a human donor in a cohort sampled during active COVID-19. Sequenced: peripheral blood. This CDR3 reads CASSLGGQNYEQYF. CDR3 coding DNA: TGCGCCAGCAGCTTGGGAGGTCAGAATTACGAGCAGTACTTC.